Listed below are T cell receptor beta chains from one sample, sequenced in a study of control samples from healthy donors and cancer patients. The protocol was immunoSEQ multiplex PCR, while the TCRdb copy is restricted to in-frame clones and leaves out a portion. The sample lists about 60,000 clones, just over 90% occurring once. The sequenced sample was PBMCs. These receptors originate from a woman aged 45 to 65 with colorectal cancer. CDR3s include the opening cysteine and the closing phenylalanine or tryptophan. D genes are given only for firm matches. The size field is filled for only some rows; it gives once, few, many or a size class.

v_call: TRBV6-6
clone_size: .
d_call: .
cdr3_length: 15
j_call: TRBJ2-4
cdr3_nt: TGTGCCAGCCGCGAAGTTGGGGTAGCCAAAAACATTCAGTACTTC
cdr3_aa: CASREVGVAKNIQYF

v_call: TRBV27
clone_size: .
d_call: TRBD2
cdr3_length: 13
j_call: TRBJ2-5
cdr3_nt: TGTGCCAGCGGGGACTACGACTCAGGGACCCAGTACTTC
cdr3_aa: CASGDYDSGTQYF

v_call: TRBV23-1
clone_size: .
d_call: .
cdr3_length: 15
j_call: TRBJ1-1
cdr3_nt: TGCGCCAGCAGTCAAATGATTGGGGGGAACACTGAAGCTTTCTTT
cdr3_aa: CASSQMIGGNTEAFF

v_call: TRBV19
clone_size: .
d_call: .
cdr3_length: 14
j_call: TRBJ2-5
cdr3_nt: TGTGCCAGTAGTATAGGCCCTAGGCAAGAGACCCAGTACTTC
cdr3_aa: CASSIGPRQETQYF

v_call: TRBV10-1
clone_size: .
d_call: .
cdr3_length: 12
j_call: TRBJ2-7
cdr3_nt: TGCGCCAGCAGTGATGGGTTCCACGAGCAGTACTTC
cdr3_aa: CASSDGFHEQYF

v_call: TRBV11-2
clone_size: .
d_call: TRBD1
cdr3_length: 17
j_call: TRBJ1-2
cdr3_nt: TGTGCCAGCAGCTCCCGGGACAGGGTTCGCCTTAACTATGGCTACACCTTC
cdr3_aa: CASSSRDRVRLNYGYTF

v_call: TRBV20-1
clone_size: once
d_call: TRBD1
cdr3_length: 10
j_call: TRBJ2-7
cdr3_nt: TGCAGTGCTAGAAGGGACAGACGGCACTTC
cdr3_aa: CSARRDRRHF

v_call: TRBV7-2
clone_size: .
d_call: .
cdr3_length: 14
j_call: TRBJ1-5
cdr3_nt: TGTGCCAGCAGCCTGACCCGGAGCAATCAGCCCCAGCATTTT
cdr3_aa: CASSLTRSNQPQHF

v_call: TRBV3-1/TRBV3-2
clone_size: .
d_call: .
cdr3_length: 11
j_call: TRBJ2-1
cdr3_nt: TGTGCCAGCAGCCAAACTGACCGTCAGTTCTTC
cdr3_aa: CASSQTDRQFF

v_call: TRBV30
clone_size: .
d_call: TRBD1
cdr3_length: 15
j_call: TRBJ2-3
cdr3_nt: TGTGCCGCGGGAGAACAGGGGGCTTTCACAGATACGCAGTATTTT
cdr3_aa: CAAGEQGAFTDTQYF

v_call: TRBV28
clone_size: .
d_call: .
cdr3_length: 18
j_call: TRBJ2-7
cdr3_nt: TGTGCCAGCAGTGTAGCACTAGCCACCTCGTTCCATTCCTACGAGCAGTACTTC
cdr3_aa: CASSVALATSFHSYEQYF

v_call: TRBV27
clone_size: .
d_call: TRBD1
cdr3_length: 19
j_call: TRBJ1-6
cdr3_nt: TGTGCCAGCAGTTCAGTTGGGAACGAGGGAGGACAGGGCTCTTCACCCCTCCACTTT
cdr3_aa: CASSSVGNEGGQGSSPLHF

v_call: TRBV5-1
clone_size: .
d_call: .
cdr3_length: 17
j_call: TRBJ2-1
cdr3_nt: TGCGCCAGCAGCTCTGGAGAGGGGGGTAGAGGAGCGAATGAGCAGTTCTTC
cdr3_aa: CASSSGEGGRGANEQFF

v_call: TRBV13
clone_size: .
d_call: .
cdr3_length: 15
j_call: TRBJ1-5
cdr3_nt: TGTGCCAGCAGCTCTCGGGGCCGAACATGGGAGCCCCAGCATTTT
cdr3_aa: CASSSRGRTWEPQHF

v_call: TRBV28
clone_size: .
d_call: TRBD2
cdr3_length: 14
j_call: TRBJ2-1
cdr3_nt: TGTGCCAGCAGCAGCGGGGGCACGGTCCGTGAGCAGTTCTTC
cdr3_aa: CASSSGGTVREQFF

v_call: TRBV7-9
clone_size: .
d_call: .
cdr3_length: 15
j_call: TRBJ2-3
cdr3_nt: TGTGCCAGCAGCTTTCTAGGACAGCACACAGATACGCAGTATTTT
cdr3_aa: CASSFLGQHTDTQYF

v_call: TRBV2
clone_size: .
d_call: .
cdr3_length: 13
j_call: TRBJ2-7
cdr3_nt: TGTGCCAGCAGGGTCAGAGGGCCCTACGAGCAGTACTTC
cdr3_aa: CASRVRGPYEQYF

v_call: TRBV28
clone_size: .
d_call: TRBD1
cdr3_length: 14
j_call: TRBJ1-4
cdr3_nt: TGTGCCAGCAGGAAAGGACAGGTGAATGAAAAACTGTTTTTT
cdr3_aa: CASRKGQVNEKLFF

v_call: TRBV7-8
clone_size: .
d_call: TRBD2
cdr3_length: 16
j_call: TRBJ2-7
cdr3_nt: TGTGCCAGCAGCTTAGTGGGAGGGGCTGAGGTATACGAGCAGTACTTC
cdr3_aa: CASSLVGGAEVYEQYF

v_call: TRBV7-3
clone_size: few
d_call: .
cdr3_length: 15
j_call: TRBJ1-6
cdr3_nt: TGTGCCAGCAGCTTATCAGGGACGGATAATTCACCCCTCCACTTT
cdr3_aa: CASSLSGTDNSPLHF

v_call: TRBV12-3/TRBV12-4
clone_size: .
d_call: .
cdr3_length: 13
j_call: TRBJ2-7
cdr3_nt: TGTGCCAGCAGTTTAGGTCCTATCTTGGAGCAGTACTTC
cdr3_aa: CASSLGPILEQYF

v_call: TRBV7-2
clone_size: .
d_call: .
cdr3_length: 12
j_call: TRBJ2-2
cdr3_nt: TGTGCCAGCAGCTTAGCTGCCGGGGAGCTGTTTTTT
cdr3_aa: CASSLAAGELFF

v_call: TRBV15
clone_size: .
d_call: TRBD1
cdr3_length: 15
j_call: TRBJ2-7
cdr3_nt: TGTGCCACCAGCAGGCCGGACAGGGGGTTCTACGAGCAGTACTTC
cdr3_aa: CATSRPDRGFYEQYF

v_call: TRBV29-1
clone_size: .
d_call: .
cdr3_length: 18
j_call: TRBJ1-1
cdr3_nt: TGCAGCGTTGAAATTTATTCAGGACCCCCCATCTGGGACACTGAAGCTTTCTTT
cdr3_aa: CSVEIYSGPPIWDTEAFF

v_call: TRBV3-1/TRBV3-2
clone_size: few
d_call: .
cdr3_length: 16
j_call: TRBJ2-1
cdr3_nt: TGTGCCAGCAGGTTAACAGGGCAGAGCTCCTACAATGAGCAGTTCTTC
cdr3_aa: CASRLTGQSSYNEQFF

v_call: TRBV2
clone_size: .
d_call: .
cdr3_length: 14
j_call: TRBJ1-4
cdr3_nt: TGTGCCAGCAGTGAGACAGCAACTAATGAAAAACTGTTTTTT
cdr3_aa: CASSETATNEKLFF

v_call: TRBV6-5
clone_size: .
d_call: .
cdr3_length: 12
j_call: TRBJ2-2
cdr3_nt: TGTGCCAGCAGTCCAGGTCCCGGGGAGCTGTTTTTT
cdr3_aa: CASSPGPGELFF

v_call: TRBV29-1
clone_size: .
d_call: .
cdr3_length: 11
j_call: TRBJ2-1
cdr3_nt: TGCAGCGGGGGCGGGTACAATGAGCAGTTCTTC
cdr3_aa: CSGGGYNEQFF

v_call: TRBV19
clone_size: .
d_call: .
cdr3_length: 16
j_call: TRBJ2-2
cdr3_nt: TGTGCCAGTAGTATGATTGGCAGTACGAACACCGGGGAGCTGTTTTTT
cdr3_aa: CASSMIGSTNTGELFF

v_call: TRBV28
clone_size: .
d_call: TRBD2
cdr3_length: 15
j_call: TRBJ2-5
cdr3_nt: TGTGCGACCACGCGAAGGCTAGCGGGGCAAGAGACCCAGTACTTC
cdr3_aa: CATTRRLAGQETQYF

v_call: TRBV6-5
clone_size: .
d_call: .
cdr3_length: 14
j_call: TRBJ2-4
cdr3_nt: TGTGCCAGCACCGGGGCTGTAGCCAAAAACATTCAGTACTTC
cdr3_aa: CASTGAVAKNIQYF

v_call: TRBV30
clone_size: .
d_call: .
cdr3_length: 16
j_call: TRBJ1-5
cdr3_nt: TGTGCCTGGAGTGATGACAGTGACTATAGCAATCAGCCCCAGCATTTT
cdr3_aa: CAWSDDSDYSNQPQHF

v_call: TRBV3-1/TRBV3-2
clone_size: .
d_call: TRBD1
cdr3_length: 17
j_call: TRBJ2-7
cdr3_nt: TGTGCCAGCAGCCACCCTTTAGGTCCGGGACAGGGAAACGAGCAGTACTTC
cdr3_aa: CASSHPLGPGQGNEQYF

v_call: TRBV7-3
clone_size: .
d_call: .
cdr3_length: 14
j_call: TRBJ2-1
cdr3_nt: TGTGCCAGCAGCTTAAGACTCGGCTCAAATGAGCAGTTCTTC
cdr3_aa: CASSLRLGSNEQFF

v_call: TRBV10-3
clone_size: once
d_call: TRBD2
cdr3_length: 16
j_call: TRBJ2-2
cdr3_nt: TGTGCCACGGGGGCCTCTAGCGGGCTGAACACCGGGGAGCTGTTTTTT
cdr3_aa: CATGASSGLNTGELFF

v_call: TRBV5-1
clone_size: .
d_call: .
cdr3_length: 13
j_call: TRBJ1-2
cdr3_nt: TGCGCCAGCAGCCCGGACGGGGGGTATGGCTACACCTTC
cdr3_aa: CASSPDGGYGYTF

v_call: TRBV4-2
clone_size: once
d_call: .
cdr3_length: 17
j_call: TRBJ2-1
cdr3_nt: TGTGCCAGCAGCCAAGGCCTCAGCGAAAGCTCCTACAATGAGCAGTTCTTC
cdr3_aa: CASSQGLSESSYNEQFF

v_call: TRBV6-6
clone_size: .
d_call: .
cdr3_length: 20
j_call: TRBJ2-6
cdr3_nt: TGTGCCAGCAGCCACGACCTATTGGGACGGAATGGCTCTGGGGCCAACGTCCTGACTTTC
cdr3_aa: CASSHDLLGRNGSGANVLTF

v_call: TRBV19
clone_size: .
d_call: TRBD1
cdr3_length: 14
j_call: TRBJ1-2
cdr3_nt: TGTGCCAGCGCCTCCGGGACAGCTGACCATGGCTACACCTTC
cdr3_aa: CASASGTADHGYTF

v_call: TRBV21-1
clone_size: .
d_call: .
cdr3_length: 17
j_call: TRBJ1-2
cdr3_nt: TGTGCCAGCCCCGACACAGGCTGGGACTCTCTTCGGGGTGGCTACACCTTC
cdr3_aa: CASPDTGWDSLRGGYTF

v_call: TRBV20-1
clone_size: .
d_call: TRBD2
cdr3_length: 13
j_call: TRBJ2-7
cdr3_nt: TGCAGTGCTAGTATAGCGGGAGCCTACGAGCAGTACTTC
cdr3_aa: CSASIAGAYEQYF